This T cell receptor (beta chain) was identified during a study of OX40 agonist ivuxolimab in advanced cancers. Only in-frame clones appear in the TCRdb table, and some are missing; sequencing was by immunoSEQ multiplex PCR. In the table there are roughly 66,000 clones, 80% of which are singletons. The sequenced sample was CD4+ or CD8+ T cells sorted from blood, obtained in a trial of the OX40 agonist ivuxolimab. This sequence originates from an adult with an advanced solid tumor such as melanoma, head and neck, liver or kidney cancer.

CDR3 sequence (DNA): TGTGCCAGCAGCGGGACAGGCGGGGGGGGCATTCAGTACTTC. Encoded protein: CASSGTGGGGIQYF. This chain uses TRBV7-8 with TRBJ2-4; possible D gene TRBD2, 9 bases. Germline lookup yields CDR1 SGHVS and CDR2 FQNEAQ. The V and J ends lost 5 bases and 9 bases respectively, with 17 bases between them. The CDR3 runs 14 residues.